These 26 T cell receptor beta chains share one sample of origin, sequenced in a study of cytomegalovirus exposure and HLA in healthy donors. The PCR had 60 Vbeta and 13 Jbeta primers. Only in-frame clones appear in the TCRdb table, and some are missing; sequencing was by immunoSEQ multiplex PCR. The repertoire holds approximately 97,000 clones, about 80% seen once, with less than 3.5% in the top ten. Sequencing used PBMCs. These receptors were obtained from a male donor in good health and CMV-seropositive.

The gene calls are TRBV2 and TRBJ1-1; 8 bases fit TRBD1. The CDR3 runs 14 residues. Germline V gene sequence: CDR1 SNHLY, CDR2 FYNNEI. V shed 10 bases and J 4 bases; nucleotides not matched to a gene: 11. In DNA form, the CDR3 reads TGTGCCATCAGCTCCAGGGGGCACGGCACTGAAGCTTTCTTT. Protein product: CAISSRGHGTEAFF.

The chain couples TRBV30 to TRBJ1-2; no clear D. Germline V gene data show CDR1 as GTSNPN and CDR2 as SVGIG (reference sequence). V was trimmed by 1 base and J by 7 bases, leaving 16 bases between them. The CDR3 is made up of 14 amino acids. CDR3 protein: CAWSGSGSRGGYTF. CDR3 coding DNA: TGTGCCTGGAGTGGCTCGGGCTCTCGGGGTGGCTACACCTTC. Using reference TRBV30 and TRBJ1-2 for the parts outside the CDR3, the full variable domain is SQTIHQWPATLVQPVGSPLSLECTVEGTSNPNLYWYRQAAGRGLQLLFYSVGIGQISSEVPQNLSASRPQDRQFILSSKKLLLSDSGFYLCAWSGSGSRGGYTFGSGTRLTVV.

Note on this clone: Distinct nucleotide sequences in the sample also encode this CDR3. DNA of the CDR3: TGTGCCAGCAGTGACCCAGGTAACACTGAAGCTTTCTTT. Translation: CASSDPGNTEAFF. The rearrangement uses TRBV6-1 and TRBJ1-1; D remains unclear. Germline values: CDR1 MNHNS, CDR2 SASEGT. This CDR3 comprises 13 residues. Trimming pared 3 bases from V and 2 bases from J, leaving 7 bases between.

V is TRBV6-6 and J is TRBJ2-5; D ambiguous. Germline V gene sequence: CDR1 MNHNY, CDR2 SVGAGI (reference sequence). V dropped 0 bases and J dropped 5 bases, with 4 bases sitting between them. The CDR3 contains 12 residues. CDR3 protein: CASSYSQETQYF. The CDR3 region has the DNA TGTGCCAGCAGTTACTCGCAGGAGACCCAGTACTTC.

The rearrangement joins TRBV28 to TRBJ2-3, with 9 bases identical to TRBD2. The CDR3 loop spans 15 amino acids. The germline V gene encodes CDR1 MDHEN and CDR2 SYDVKM. The ends lost 3 bases at V and 4 bases at J; junction bases unmatched: 5. The CDR3 bases are TGTGCCAGCAGTTTTCCGCTAGCGGGGCCAGATACGCAGTATTTT. This encodes CASSFPLAGPDTQYF.

The chain recombines TRBV30 with TRBJ2-2; weak D call: TRBD2 (7 bases). V was trimmed by 3 bases and J by 5 bases, leaving 13 bases between them. Germline V gives CDR1 GTSNPN, CDR2 SVGIG (reference sequence). This CDR3 contains 14 residues. CDR3 nucleotide sequence: TGTGCCTGGAGAGGGGGGGGCCTTACCGGGGAGCTGTTTTTT. It codes for CAWRGGGLTGELFF.

About this clone: One junction end does not reproduce the germline sequence, and a read error may be involved. The chain combines TRBV7-9 with TRBJ2-7, with D possibly TRBD2 on 6 matching bases. CDR3 length equals 12 residues. Germline lookup yields CDR1 SEHNR and CDR2 FQNEAQ (reference sequence). DNA of the CDR3: TGTTCCAGCAGCCAAGCGGGTTACGAGCAGTACTTC. Its translation: CSSSQAGYEQYF.

This clone occurred once. The chain is built from TRBV5-1 and TRBJ1-1; the D is unclear. CDR1 SGHRS and CDR2 YFSETQ come from the germline V gene. V was cut by 4 bases and J by 1 base, with 11 bases left in between. The CDR3 has 14 amino acids. The chain's CDR3 is CASSNGGRNTEAFF. DNA of the CDR3: TGCGCCAGCAGCAACGGAGGGAGGAACACTGAAGCTTTCTTT.

CDR3 DNA: TGTGCCAGCAGCATACAGGGGGAGGACACTGAAGCTTTCTTT. Residues: CASSIQGEDTEAFF. The chain couples TRBV5-4 to TRBJ1-1; 8 nucleotides match TRBD1. Germline CDR1 SGHNT, CDR2 YYREEE (reference sequence). This CDR3 comprises 14 residues. The junction had 5 bases not matched to a gene; V was cut back by 4 bases and J by 3 bases. The full variable domain, completed using reference TRBV5-4 and TRBJ1-1, is ETGVTQSPTHLIKTRGQQVTLRCSSQSGHNTVSWYQQALGQGPQFIFQYYREEENGRGNFPPRFSGLQFPNYSSELNVNALELDDSALYLCASSIQGEDTEAFFGQGTRLTVV.

Comment on this clone: A read error may produce the germline difference seen at one junction end. This chain uses TRBV18 with TRBJ1-1; D possibly corresponds to TRBD1 (5 bases). CDR3 length: 13 amino acids. Looked up from germline, CDR1 is KGHSH and CDR2 is LQKENI. The CDR3 nucleotides read TGTGCCAGCTCACCACAGGACAAGGGTTGGACGGTATTT. Amino acids: CASSPQDKGWTVF.

The V and J genes are TRBV4-1 and TRBJ1-2, with D perhaps matching TRBD1 (6 bases). Trimming cost V 3 bases and J 2 bases, with 10 bases left between them. The V gene's germline CDR1 is MGHRA and CDR2 YSYEKL. The CDR3 consists of 14 residues. The CDR3 reads CASSHKQGNYGYTF. CDR3 nucleotide sequence: TGCGCCAGCAGCCACAAACAGGGAAACTATGGCTACACCTTC.

This sequence joins TRBV5-5 and TRBJ1-2, with TRBD1 identical over 7 bases. J lost 8 bases, V lost 5 bases, and 9 bases had no gene match. Germline CDR1 SGHKS, CDR2 YYEKEE (reference sequence). CDR3 size: 13 residues. As DNA, the CDR3 is TGTGCCAGCAGTTTAGGGACAGTCTGGGGCTACACCTTC. This codes for CASSLGTVWGYTF.

The V call is TRBV29-1, the J call TRBJ2-7; 10 positions match TRBD2. Trimming took 4 bases from V and 1 from J; bases not matched to a gene: 4. The CDR3 length is 14 residues. Per the germline V gene, CDR1 is SQVTM and CDR2 is ANQGSEA. The CDR3 DNA follows: TGCAGCGTTGTTCGGACTAGCGGATCCTACGAGCAGTACTTC. Translation: CSVVRTSGSYEQYF.

The chain joins TRBV14 to TRBJ2-7; D is possibly TRBD2 (5 bases). Deletions cut 2 bases from V and 4 bases from J, with 12 bases between. CDR3 length: 14 residues. Germline CDR1 is SGHDN and CDR2 is FVKESK. CDR3 protein: CASSQNRERYEQYF. Here the CDR3 DNA reads TGTGCCAGCAGCCAAAACCGGGAACGGTACGAGCAGTACTTC. The full variable domain, completed using reference TRBV14 and TRBJ2-7, is EAGVTQFPSHSVIEKGQTVTLRCDPISGHDNLYWYRRVMGKEIKFLLHFVKESKQDESGMPNNRFLAERTGGTYSTLKVQPAELEDSGVYFCASSQNRERYEQYFGPGTRLTVT.

J is TRBJ2-4 and V is TRBV5-1, with 10 positions matching TRBD1. The CDR3 has 14 residues. Germline CDR1 reads SGHRS; CDR2 reads YFSETQ. Trimming took 1 base from V and 8 from J; bases not matched to a gene: 3. The CDR3 DNA follows: TGCGCCAGCAGCTTGCGACAGGGGGCGGACATTCAGTACTTC. Translated: CASSLRQGADIQYF.

V and J are TRBV7-2 and TRBJ2-7; D is uncertain. The CDR3 has 13 residues. The germline CDR1 and CDR2 sequences are SGHTA and FQGNSA. Trimming removed 3 bases at V and 4 bases at J, with 10 bases between. This CDR3 is CASSFSSEYEQYF. In DNA form, the CDR3 reads TGTGCCAGCAGCTTCTCCAGCGAGTACGAGCAGTACTTC.

The chain is built from TRBV7-9 and TRBJ2-2, with 11 bases that match TRBD2. V dropped 6 bases and J dropped 6; count of bases not matched to a gene: 9. Germline values: CDR1 SEHNR, CDR2 FQNEAQ (reference sequence). The CDR3 contains 16 residues. The CDR3 nucleotides are TGTGCCAGCAGGCCCCCTAGCGGGGGGCCATCCGGGGAGCTGTTTTTT. Translated: CASRPPSGGPSGELFF.

The chain carries TRBV6-1 and TRBJ1-2; weak D call: TRBD1 (5 bases). The CDR3 consists of 14 residues. Germline lookup yields CDR1 MNHNS and CDR2 SASEGT. V lost 1 base, J lost 2 bases, and 8 bases lay in between. In nucleotides, the CDR3 is TGTGCCAGCAGTGAAGGGGGGGTAAACTATGGCTACACCTTC. Translation: CASSEGGVNYGYTF.

CDR3 coding DNA: TGTGCCAGTAGTATAAGGTTCGCGGATGGTTCTGGGGCCAACGTCCTGACTTTC. Encoded protein: CASSIRFADGSGANVLTF. V is TRBV19 and J is TRBJ2-6; D is unresolved. Germline CDR1 reads LNHDA; CDR2 reads SQIVND (reference sequence). V was trimmed by 2 bases and J by 1 base, leaving 15 bases between them. The CDR3 has 18 residues.

This chain uses TRBV10-3 with TRBJ2-7, with 7 bases that match TRBD1. Trimming at V came to 2 bases and at J to 1 base, leaving 2 bases not matched to a gene. This CDR3 comprises 14 residues. The germline CDR1 and CDR2 sequences are ENHRY and SYGVKD. The CDR3 DNA is TGTGCCATCAGTGAGCGGGACAGTTCCTACGAGCAGTACTTC. This sequence encodes CAISERDSSYEQYF.

V is TRBV5-6 and J is TRBJ1-6, with D unresolved. V lost 4 bases and J lost 9, with 17 bases in between. The V gene's germline CDR1 is SGHDT and CDR2 YYEEEE. The CDR3 loop spans 15 amino acids. The CDR3 is CASSPGGSPTSPLHF. In DNA form, the CDR3 reads TGTGCCAGCAGCCCTGGCGGGAGTCCGACTTCACCCCTCCACTTT.

This clone was counted a few times. The chain links TRBV19 to TRBJ1-2, with D possibly being TRBD1 (6 bases). This CDR3 contains 14 residues. The germline V gene encodes CDR1 LNHDA and CDR2 SQIVND (reference sequence). Between the trimmed V and J ends, which lost 7 bases and 7 bases, there was a span of 19 bases. The CDR3 here is CASNNYRERPGYTF. For the CDR3, the DNA is TGTGCCAGTAATAACTACAGGGAACGTCCTGGCTACACCTTC.

The rearrangement joins TRBV5-6 to TRBJ1-4; 9 bases are a match to TRBD1. The CDR3 sequence is 14 residues long. From germline, CDR1 is SGHDT and CDR2 YYEEEE. Trimming took 4 bases from V and 8 from J; bases not matched to a gene: 6. CDR3 DNA sequence: TGTGCCAGCAGCGGGGACAGGGTTGGGGAAAAACTGTTTTTT. It yields the protein CASSGDRVGEKLFF.

The chain combines TRBV9 with TRBJ2-2; D remains ambiguous. Germline-derived CDR1 and CDR2 are SGDLS and YYNGEE. V lost 4 bases, J lost 2 bases, and 6 bases lay in between. The CDR3 contains 13 residues. The CDR3 loop is CASSPQNTGELFF. CDR3 nucleotide sequence: TGTGCCAGCAGCCCACAAAACACCGGGGAGCTGTTTTTT. The full variable domain, completed using reference TRBV9 and TRBJ2-2, is DSGVTQTPKHLITATGQRVTLRCSPRSGDLSVYWYQQSLDQGLQFLIQYYNGEERAKGNILERFSAQQFPDLHSELNLSSLELGDSALYFCASSPQNTGELFFGEGSRLTVL.

This sequence joins TRBV2 and TRBJ1-4; TRBD1 matches 9 bases. The germline gives CDR1 SNHLY, CDR2 FYNNEI. This CDR3 contains 16 residues. V trimming: 7 bases; J trimming: 0 bases; junction bases outside the gene matches: 6. CDR3: CASTLDRGSTNEKLFF. CDR3 sequence (DNA): TGTGCCAGCACCCTGGACAGGGGTTCAACTAATGAAAAACTGTTTTTT.

The chain combines TRBV9 with TRBJ1-1; D call uncertain. V gave up 0 bases and J gave up 2 bases, with 14 bases separating them. The CDR3 contains 16 residues. Per germline, CDR1 SGDLS and CDR2 YYNGEE. For the CDR3, the DNA is TGTGCCAGCAGCGTAGCTCTGTATCCAGATAACACTGAAGCTTTCTTT. It is translated as CASSVALYPDNTEAFF. The full variable domain, its missing parts supplied by reference TRBV9 and TRBJ1-1, is DSGVTQTPKHLITATGQRVTLRCSPRSGDLSVYWYQQSLDQGLQFLIQYYNGEERAKGNILERFSAQQFPDLHSELNLSSLELGDSALYFCASSVALYPDNTEAFFGQGTRLTVV.